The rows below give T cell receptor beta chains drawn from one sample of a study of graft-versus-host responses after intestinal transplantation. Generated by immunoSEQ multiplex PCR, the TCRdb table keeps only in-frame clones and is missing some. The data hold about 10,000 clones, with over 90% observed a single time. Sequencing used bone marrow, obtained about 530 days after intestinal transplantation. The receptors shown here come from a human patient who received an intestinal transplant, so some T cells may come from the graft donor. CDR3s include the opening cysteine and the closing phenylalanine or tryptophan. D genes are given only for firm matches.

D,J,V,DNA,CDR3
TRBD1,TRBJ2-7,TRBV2,TGTGCCAGCTTAGGACAGGGCCACGAGCAGTACTTC,CASLGQGHEQYF
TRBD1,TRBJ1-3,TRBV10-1,TGCGCCAGCAGCACCGAGGACAGGGGTTACATGAGCTCTGGAAACACCATATATTTT,CASSTEDRGYMSSGNTIYF
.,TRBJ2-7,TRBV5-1,TGCGCCAGCAGCCCGGGACGGGAAAGGTACGAGCAGTACTTC,CASSPGRERYEQYF
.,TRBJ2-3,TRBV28,TGTGCCAGCACAACGGGGACAGATACGCAGTATTTT,CASTTGTDTQYF
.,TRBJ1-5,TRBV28,TGTGCCAGCAGCTTGCCGGGGGGCAATCAGCCCCAGCATTTT,CASSLPGGNQPQHF
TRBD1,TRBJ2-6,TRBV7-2,TGTGCCAGCAGCTTAGGGGGGACAGGGGGCCCAACTGGGGCCAACGTCCTGACTTTC,CASSLGGTGGPTGANVLTF
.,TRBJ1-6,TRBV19,TGTGCCAGTAGTATGATTGGGCAGAGCTCCTATAATTCACCCCTCCACTTT,CASSMIGQSSYNSPLHF
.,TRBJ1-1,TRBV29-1,TGCAGCGTTAGGACCGCTCCTAACACTGAAGCTTTCTTT,CSVRTAPNTEAFF
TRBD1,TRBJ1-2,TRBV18,TGTGCCAGCTCACCACAGACGACAGGGGCCCGGTATGGCTACACCTTC,CASSPQTTGARYGYTF
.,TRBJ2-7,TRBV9,TGTGCCAGCAGCGCCACCGGGACGGAACTCTACGAGCAGTACTTC,CASSATGTELYEQYF
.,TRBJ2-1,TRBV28,TGTGCCAGCAGTTTACCCGTGGATGAGCAGTTCTTC,CASSLPVDEQFF
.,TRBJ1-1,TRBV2,TGTGCCAGCAGAGGCCTTCAGGGGAACACTGAAGCTTTCTTT,CASRGLQGNTEAFF